This record covers a single TCR beta chain. Its matching antigen is unknown. Only in-frame clones appear in the TCRdb table, and some are missing; sequencing was by immunoSEQ multiplex PCR. The sample carries roughly 150,000 clones, approximately 90% recorded once. These data are taken from a study of T cell responses to AZD1222 COVID-19 vaccine. Study as a whole: Both about-4-week and about-12-week second-dose recipients were combined. Whole-study findings and limits: Just a handful of AZD1222 recipients were seropositive at baseline. Among the donors, most were white British and more were female, and clonal diversity was possibly underestimated. Spike regions recognized by vaccine-associated CD4 TCRs spanned the protein, led by 160-218 and 743-854.

The germline CDR1 and CDR2 sequences are LNHDA and SQIVND (reference sequence). This CDR3 comprises 14 residues. The V gene end was trimmed by 3 bases and the J gene end by 6 bases; junction bases not matched to a gene: 6. The specimen was peripheral blood, collected on day 0 of AZD1222 vaccination. The clonotype originates from an adult in good health. The J gene is TRBJ2-7, the V gene TRBV19; 9 bases agree with TRBD2. The CDR3 nucleotides read TGTGCCAGTAGTATGCGGGAGGGCCTAAGCGAGCAGTACTTC. Translating it yields CASSMREGLSEQYF.